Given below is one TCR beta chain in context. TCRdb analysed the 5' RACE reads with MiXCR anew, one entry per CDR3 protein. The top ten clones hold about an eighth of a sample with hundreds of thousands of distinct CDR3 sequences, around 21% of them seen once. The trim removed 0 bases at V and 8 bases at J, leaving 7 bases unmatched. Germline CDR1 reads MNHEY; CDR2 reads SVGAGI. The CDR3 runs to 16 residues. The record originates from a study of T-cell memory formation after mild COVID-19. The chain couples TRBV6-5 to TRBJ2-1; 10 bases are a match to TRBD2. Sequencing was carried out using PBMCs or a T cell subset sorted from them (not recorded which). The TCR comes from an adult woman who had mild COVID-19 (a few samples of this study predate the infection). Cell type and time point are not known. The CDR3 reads CASSYSKLAGLDEQFF. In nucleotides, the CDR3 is TGTGCCAGCAGTTACTCTAAACTAGCGGGACTTGATGAGCAGTTCTTC.